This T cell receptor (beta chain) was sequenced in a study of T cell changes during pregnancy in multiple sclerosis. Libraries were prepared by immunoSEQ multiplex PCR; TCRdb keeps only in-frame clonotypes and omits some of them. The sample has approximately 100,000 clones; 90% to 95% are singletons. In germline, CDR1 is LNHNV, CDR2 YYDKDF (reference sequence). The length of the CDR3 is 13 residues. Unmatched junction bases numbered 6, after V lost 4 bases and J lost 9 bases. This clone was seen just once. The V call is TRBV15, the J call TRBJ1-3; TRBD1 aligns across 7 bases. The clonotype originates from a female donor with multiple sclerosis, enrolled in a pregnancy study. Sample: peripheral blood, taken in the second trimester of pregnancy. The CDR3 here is CATSKGTEGTIYF. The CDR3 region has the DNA TGTGCCACCAGCAAAGGGACAGAAGGCACCATATATTTT.